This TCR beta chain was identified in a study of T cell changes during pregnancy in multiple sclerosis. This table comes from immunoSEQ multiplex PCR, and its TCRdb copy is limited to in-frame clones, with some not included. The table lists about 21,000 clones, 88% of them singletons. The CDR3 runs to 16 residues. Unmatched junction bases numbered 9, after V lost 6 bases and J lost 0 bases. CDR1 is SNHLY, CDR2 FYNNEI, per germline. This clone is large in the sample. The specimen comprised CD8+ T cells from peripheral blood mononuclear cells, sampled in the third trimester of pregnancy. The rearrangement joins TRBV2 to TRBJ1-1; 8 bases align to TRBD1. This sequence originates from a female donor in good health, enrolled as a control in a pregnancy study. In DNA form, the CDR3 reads TGTGCCAGCAGACCGGGGACAGGCCCCATGAACACTGAAGCTTTCTTT. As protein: CASRPGTGPMNTEAFF.